This T cell receptor (beta chain) appears in the sequencing data of a study of blood T cell repertoires in COVID-19. V shed 5 bases and J shed 2 bases, with 10 bases lying between them. Germline values: CDR1 SNHLY, CDR2 FYNNEI. This CDR3 region has 14 residues. The repertoire was sequenced with immunoSEQ multiplex PCR; TCRdb's copy has only in-frame clones and lacks some. Here the sample spans 220,000 or so clones, 85% to 90% being singletons. The chain links TRBV2 to TRBJ1-5; D not resolved. The TCR was taken from a woman younger than 35 in a cohort exposed to, infected with or recovered from COVID-19 (not recorded which). The sample consisted of PBMCs or T cells enriched from blood (not recorded which). The CDR3 region has the DNA TGTGCCAGCAGTTCTCCACGCGGCAATCAGCCCCAGCATTTT. Translated, it gives CASSSPRGNQPQHF.